This TCR beta chain was sequenced in a study of metastatic and nonmetastatic thyroid tumors. In the study overall: Comparison of repertoires was carried out across blood and tumor or nodule tissue from malignant and benign thyroid patients.

Original data processing: The study built a papillary thyroid cancer distant-metastasis classifier from CDR3 differences across clinicopathological groups. TCRdb called clones again from the PCR reads with MiXCR. In this record, the V and J calls reflect TCRdb's handling and not the investigators' own analysis. Among roughly 30,000 clones, roughly 3.7% were seen once, and the ten largest hold 3% to 3.5%. Patients were all untreated before their thyroid surgery. The CDR3 extends over 15 amino acids. CDR1 and CDR2 (germline): MGHRA, YSYEKL. V lost 6 bases, J lost 3 bases, and 7 bases stayed unmatched. Many counts were recorded for this clone. Its antigen is still unknown. Study-level findings and limits: It was reportedly found that TCR beta diversity was significantly higher in malignant thyroid tumors than in benign nodules, a difference seen in both blood and tumor samples.

The sequencing input was blood. The chain combines TRBV4-1 with TRBJ1-5; TRBD1 aligns across 8 bases. This receptor was identified in a male donor with papillary thyroid cancer or a benign thyroid nodule (not recorded which). Some clones in this sample may be carry-over from other donors' samples. The CDR3 coding sequence is TGCGCCAGCAGTCGTCCGGACAGGGACAATCAGCCCCAGCATTTT. It codes for CASSRPDRDNQPQHF.